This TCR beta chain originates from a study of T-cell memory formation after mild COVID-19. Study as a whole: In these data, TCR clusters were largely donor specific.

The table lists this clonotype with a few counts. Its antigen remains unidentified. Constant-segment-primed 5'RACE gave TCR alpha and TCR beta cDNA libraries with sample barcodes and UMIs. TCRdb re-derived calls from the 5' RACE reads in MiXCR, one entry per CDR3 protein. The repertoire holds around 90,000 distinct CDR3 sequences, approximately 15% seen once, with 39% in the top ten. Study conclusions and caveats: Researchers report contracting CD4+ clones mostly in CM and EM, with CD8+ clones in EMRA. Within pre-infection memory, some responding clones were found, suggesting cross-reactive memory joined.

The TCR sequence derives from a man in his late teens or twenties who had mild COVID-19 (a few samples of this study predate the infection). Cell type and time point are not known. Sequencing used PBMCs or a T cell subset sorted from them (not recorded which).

The CDR3 loop reads CASSLWRTDSPLHF. CDR3 DNA: TGCGCCAGCAGCCTCTGGAGGACGGATTCACCCCTCCACTTT. This rearrangement joins TRBV5-1 to TRBJ1-6; D is uncertain. The CDR3 contains 14 residues. Trimming took off 4 bases at V and 8 bases at J, with 13 bases between the two ends. Germline lookup yields CDR1 SGHRS and CDR2 YFSETQ.